A single sample is the source of the 30 T cell receptor beta chains below, sequenced in a study of blood T cell repertoires in COVID-19. Using immunoSEQ multiplex PCR, the repertoire was profiled, and TCRdb retains in-frame clones only, with some absent. The sample shows about 110,000 clones, 88% of them seen only once. Sequencing was done on a sample of peripheral blood. These receptors were taken from a human donor in a cohort sampled during active COVID-19.

V usage is TRBV6-6 and J usage is TRBJ2-5, with D possibly TRBD1 on 5 matching bases. Trimming removed 4 bases from V and 4 bases from J, with 7 bases in between. This CDR3 is 12 amino acids long. CDR1 MNHNY and CDR2 SVGAGI come from the germline V gene (reference sequence). The CDR3 is CASSWQGETQYF. DNA for the CDR3: TGTGCCAGCAGTTGGCAGGGAGAGACCCAGTACTTC.

This chain connects TRBV10-1 to TRBJ1-2, with 11 bases matching TRBD1. V lost 5 bases, J lost 8 bases, and 7 bases stayed unmatched. This CDR3 has 14 amino acids. The germline V gene has CDR1 WNHNN and CDR2 SYGVQD (reference sequence). In DNA, the CDR3 is TGCGCCAGCAGTCCGGACAGGGGGCGGGAAGGCTACACCTTC. Protein: CASSPDRGREGYTF.

V usage is TRBV3-1 (or the pseudogene TRBV3-2) and J usage is TRBJ1-4, with TRBD1 identical over 12 bases. V gave up 0 bases and J gave up 7 bases; unmatched junction bases: 3. In germline, CDR1 is LGHDT, CDR2 YNNKEL (reference sequence). The CDR3 has 16 amino acids. CDR3 DNA sequence: TGTGCCAGCAGCCAAGAGGGACAGGGGGCAGGTGAAAAACTGTTTTTT. It yields the protein CASSQEGQGAGEKLFF.

The V call is TRBV5-1, the J call TRBJ2-2; 8 bases are a match to TRBD2. The CDR3 consists of 16 residues. Per the germline V gene, CDR1 is SGHRS and CDR2 is YFSETQ. Unmatched junction bases numbered 9, after V lost 4 bases and J lost 4 bases. The CDR3 nucleotides are TGCGCCAGCAGCCCGGAAGGCGGGAGGACCACCGGGGAGCTGTTTTTT. Protein: CASSPEGGRTTGELFF. Full variable domain (outside the CDR3, taken from reference TRBV5-1 and TRBJ2-2): KAGVTQTPRYLIKTRGQQVTLSCSPISGHRSVSWYQQTPGQGLQFLFEYFSETQRNKGNFPGRFSGRQFSNSRSEMNVSTLELGDSALYLCASSPEGGRTTGELFFGEGSRLTVL.

This rearrangement joins TRBV11-2 to TRBJ2-5; D possibly corresponds to TRBD1 (5 bases). The germline V gene has CDR1 SGHAT and CDR2 FQNNGV. The CDR3 is 14 amino acids. V was trimmed by 0 bases and J by 7 bases, leaving 12 bases between them. The CDR3 reads CASSLDGAPGTQYF. CDR3 nucleotide sequence: TGTGCCAGCAGCTTAGATGGGGCGCCCGGGACCCAGTACTTC.

The V gene is TRBV7-2, the J gene TRBJ1-2; weak D call: TRBD1 (6 bases). The CDR3 contains 18 residues. The germline CDR1 and CDR2 sequences are SGHTA and FQGNSA. Trimming stripped 3 bases from V and 0 bases from J, with 20 bases between. The CDR3 DNA reads as TGTGCCAGCAGCTTGTTGGGGGGGGCGCGGAGCTCTAACTATGGCTACACCTTC. Protein product: CASSLLGGARSSNYGYTF.

The V and J genes are TRBV9 and TRBJ2-7, with D possibly being TRBD1 (5 bases). V was cut by 2 bases and J by 1 base, with 13 bases left in between. The CDR3 loop spans 15 amino acids. Germline V lookup: CDR1 SGDLS, CDR2 YYNGEE. This CDR3 is CASSVGQALSYEQYF. DNA for the CDR3: TGTGCCAGCAGCGTGGGGCAGGCCCTTTCCTACGAGCAGTACTTC. Full variable domain (outside the CDR3, taken from reference TRBV9 and TRBJ2-7): DSGVTQTPKHLITATGQRVTLRCSPRSGDLSVYWYQQSLDQGLQFLIQYYNGEERAKGNILERFSAQQFPDLHSELNLSSLELGDSALYFCASSVGQALSYEQYFGPGTRLTVT.

The chain combines TRBV27 with TRBJ2-1, with TRBD1 identical over 9 bases. CDR3 length equals 15 residues. Unmatched junction bases numbered 6, after V lost 6 bases and J lost 3 bases. The germline V gene has CDR1 MNHEY and CDR2 SMNVEV (reference sequence). The CDR3 reads CASSLDRGVYNEQFF. CDR3 nucleotide sequence: TGTGCCAGCAGCCTCGACAGGGGGGTCTACAATGAGCAGTTCTTC.

The chain combines TRBV14 with TRBJ2-7; weak D call: TRBD2 (5 bases). Trimming pared 2 bases from V and 1 base from J, leaving 15 bases between. The CDR3 runs 16 residues. CDR1 is SGHDN and CDR2 is FVKESK in the germline V gene. In nucleotides, the CDR3 is TGTGCCAGCAGCCAACGGGGTGGGCGATATTCCTACGAGCAGTACTTC. Translation gives CASSQRGGRYSYEQYF.

This chain links TRBV5-1 with TRBJ1-1, with a tentative D call TRBD1 (6 bases). Trimming cost V 2 bases and J 5 bases, with 13 bases left between them. Germline V gene data show CDR1 as SGHRS and CDR2 as YFSETQ. The CDR3 runs to 14 residues. CDR3 residues: CASSLRGQGTEAFF. The CDR3 DNA reads TGCGCCAGCAGCTTAAGAGGGCAGGGGACTGAAGCTTTCTTT.

In its sample, this clone was seen once. V gene TRBV7-9 combines with J gene TRBJ1-4; TRBD1 is a possible D gene (6 bases). Looked up from germline, CDR1 is SEHNR and CDR2 is FQNEAQ (reference sequence). The CDR3 runs 14 residues. The ends were cut back, 5 bases at V and 8 bases at J, with 15 bases in the middle. The CDR3 spells CASSPTVQGEKLFF. The CDR3 bases are TGTGCCAGCAGCCCGACTGTACAGGGAGAAAAACTGTTTTTT.

The chain uses TRBV4-1 and TRBJ2-7, with 9 bases identical to TRBD1. The junction had 6 bases not matched to a gene; V was cut back by 2 bases and J by 7 bases. Germline V CDR1 and CDR2: MGHRA, YSYEKL. The CDR3 length is 14 residues. The chain's CDR3 is CASSQNRGPGEQYF. The CDR3 coding sequence is TGCGCCAGCAGCCAAAACAGGGGGCCGGGGGAGCAGTACTTC.

The V call is TRBV6-6, the J call TRBJ1-1, with D possibly TRBD1 on 6 matching bases. CDR3 length: 14 amino acids. Germline CDR1 reads MNHNY; CDR2 reads SVGAGI (reference sequence). V was cut by 7 bases and J by 6 bases, with 18 bases left in between. CDR3 protein: CASNPKGQKPEAFF. CDR3 in DNA: TGTGCCAGCAACCCAAAAGGACAGAAGCCTGAAGCTTTCTTT.

Here the CDR3 DNA reads TGTGCCAGCAGCTCGCCGACAGGGTCAGGTGAAAAACTGTTTTTT. Translation gives CASSSPTGSGEKLFF. V is TRBV9 and J is TRBJ1-4; 7 positions match TRBD1. Losses at the gene ends were 4 bases for V and 7 bases for J; bases not matched to a gene: 10. The CDR3 runs to 15 residues. Germline CDR1 is SGDLS and CDR2 is YYNGEE.

This rearrangement joins TRBV6-4 to TRBJ2-1; 14 bases are shared with TRBD2. Germline V gene lookup returns CDR1 MRHNA and CDR2 SNTAGT. The V gene end was trimmed by 8 bases and the J gene end by 9 bases; junction bases not matched to a gene: 3. CDR3 length: 13 residues. The CDR3 loop is CASAGLAGGEQFF. The CDR3 DNA is TGTGCCAGCGCTGGACTAGCGGGGGGTGAGCAGTTCTTC.

This clone was picked up many times. This chain uses TRBV29-1 with TRBJ2-7, with 9 bases that match TRBD2. From germline, CDR1 is SQVTM and CDR2 ANQGSEA. V dropped 2 bases and J dropped 1; count of bases not matched to a gene: 9. CDR3 length: 16 amino acids. The CDR3 DNA is TGCAGCGTTGAAAAGGGGATTAGCGGGAGATCCTACGAGCAGTACTTC. This sequence encodes CSVEKGISGRSYEQYF.

The V gene is TRBV5-6, the J gene TRBJ1-2, with a possible D match to TRBD1 (5 bases). Germline-derived CDR1 and CDR2 are SGHDT and YYEEEE. V was pared by 6 bases and J by 3 bases, with 6 bases between. The CDR3 is 11 residues long. The CDR3 bases are TGTGCCAGCACCAGGGACTATGGCTACACCTTC. Translating gives CASTRDYGYTF.

This clone was detected only once. V gene TRBV5-1 combines with J gene TRBJ2-1; 7 bases map to TRBD2. Germline V gene data show CDR1 as SGHRS and CDR2 as YFSETQ. J gave up 10 bases and V 3 bases, and 7 bases lay outside the gene matches. The CDR3 is 13 residues long. The CDR3 spells CASSSWEGLEQFF. The CDR3 DNA follows: TGCGCCAGCAGCTCATGGGAGGGCCTGGAGCAGTTCTTC.

This chain uses TRBV9 with TRBJ2-7, with 7 bases fitting TRBD1. V dropped 3 bases and J dropped 3; count of bases not matched to a gene: 6. The length of the CDR3 is 14 residues. Germline CDR1 is SGDLS and CDR2 is YYNGEE. In nucleotides, the CDR3 is TGTGCCAGCAGCGCCGGGACAGAGGACTACGAGCAGTACTTC. Translating gives CASSAGTEDYEQYF.

The chain employs TRBV24-1 and TRBJ2-1, with TRBD2 matching over 7 bases. The CDR3 loop spans 14 amino acids. J was trimmed by 6 bases and V by 4 bases; bases with no gene match: 5. Germline CDR1 is KGHDR and CDR2 is SFDVKD. The CDR3 DNA is TGTGCCACCAGTGAATCTAGCGGCAGCAATGAGCAGTTCTTC. Translation gives CATSESSGSNEQFF.

V is TRBV2 and J is TRBJ1-1, with unresolved D. Germline assignment: CDR1 SNHLY and CDR2 FYNNEI. The germline V and J ends were trimmed by 3 bases and 0 bases, with 8 bases remaining between them. The CDR3 extends over 14 amino acids. The CDR3 here is CASSELALNTEAFF. The CDR3 coding sequence is TGTGCCAGCAGTGAGTTAGCGTTGAACACTGAAGCTTTCTTT.

This sequence joins TRBV9 and TRBJ2-6; D is possibly TRBD2 (5 bases). V lost 4 bases and J lost 4, with 12 bases in between. From germline, CDR1 is SGDLS and CDR2 YYNGEE. The CDR3 extends over 15 amino acids. CDR3 region: CASSPGKGGANVLTF. CDR3 DNA: TGTGCCAGCAGCCCGGGAAAGGGCGGGGCCAACGTCCTGACTTTC. The entire variable domain, with the rest obtained from reference TRBV9 and TRBJ2-6, is as follows: DSGVTQTPKHLITATGQRVTLRCSPRSGDLSVYWYQQSLDQGLQFLIQYYNGEERAKGNILERFSAQQFPDLHSELNLSSLELGDSALYFCASSPGKGGANVLTFGAGSRLTVL.

The V gene is TRBV7-9, the J gene TRBJ2-3; the match to TRBD2 covers 7 bases. V lost 3 bases and J lost 0; bases outside the gene matches: 3. Germline V gene lookup returns CDR1 SEHNR and CDR2 FQNEAQ (reference sequence). This CDR3 region has 15 residues. CDR3 bases: TGTGCCAGCAGCTTGGGGGGGACTAGCACAGATACGCAGTATTTT. Translated: CASSLGGTSTDTQYF.

The gene calls are TRBV5-1 and TRBJ2-3; 10 bases are a match to TRBD2. Germline V gene lookup returns CDR1 SGHRS and CDR2 YFSETQ. This CDR3 contains 15 residues. Losses at the gene ends were 3 bases for V and 3 bases for J; bases not matched to a gene: 4. CDR3 loop: CASSYGTSETDTQYF. The CDR3 nucleotides are TGCGCCAGCAGCTACGGGACTAGCGAAACAGATACGCAGTATTTT. Filled out from reference TRBV5-1 and TRBJ2-3, the complete variable domain reads KAGVTQTPRYLIKTRGQQVTLSCSPISGHRSVSWYQQTPGQGLQFLFEYFSETQRNKGNFPGRFSGRQFSNSRSEMNVSTLELGDSALYLCASSYGTSETDTQYFGPGTRLTVL.

The CDR3 sequence is CASSPSGHYNEQFF. The CDR3, as DNA: TGTGCCAGCAGTCCTAGCGGTCACTACAATGAGCAGTTCTTC. The chain recombines TRBV6-6 with TRBJ2-1, with TRBD2 matching 7 bases. In germline, CDR1 is MNHNY, CDR2 SVGAGI (reference sequence). J lost 3 bases, V lost 5 bases, and 4 bases had no gene match. The CDR3 spans 14 residues.

The rearrangement uses TRBV6-5 and TRBJ2-7; 10 bases line up with TRBD1. CDR3 length: 13 residues. V gave up 5 bases and J gave up 5 bases; unmatched junction bases: 3. Germline assignment: CDR1 MNHEY and CDR2 SVGAGI. In nucleotides, the CDR3 is TGTGCCAGCAGTCGGGACAGGGGCGACGAGCAGTACTTC. Translated, it gives CASSRDRGDEQYF.

CDR3 sequence: CASSLYPGADRAVNYGYTF. CDR3 DNA: TGTGCCAGCAGCTTATACCCGGGGGCGGACAGGGCAGTTAACTATGGCTACACCTTC. This chain links TRBV7-6 with TRBJ1-2, with 8 bases identical to TRBD1. Trimming took 2 bases from V and 1 from J; bases not matched to a gene: 15. In germline, CDR1 is SGHVS, CDR2 FNYEAQ. This CDR3 contains 19 residues. The full variable domain, its missing parts supplied by reference TRBV7-6 and TRBJ1-2, is GAGVSQSPRYKVTKRGQDVALRCDPISGHVSLYWYRQALGQGPEFLTYFNYEAQQDKSGLPNDRFSAERPEGSISTLTIQRTEQRDSAMYRCASSLYPGADRAVNYGYTFGSGTRLTVV.

The V call is TRBV27, the J call TRBJ2-7, with 9 bases lining up with TRBD2. Trimming took 5 bases from V and 4 from J; bases not matched to a gene: 3. The CDR3 is made up of 13 amino acids. CDR1 MNHEY and CDR2 SMNVEV come from the germline V gene (reference sequence). DNA for the CDR3: TGTGCCAGCAGTAGAACTAGCGGGTACGAGCAGTACTTC. Translating gives CASSRTSGYEQYF.

This chain links TRBV5-1 with TRBJ2-7, with D tentatively TRBD2 (5 bases). The CDR3 totals 16 residues. Trimming took off 4 bases at V and 6 bases at J, with 23 bases between the two ends. Germline V lookup: CDR1 SGHRS, CDR2 YFSETQ. This CDR3 reads CASSRTSAPKVGEQYF. CDR3 in DNA: TGCGCCAGCAGCCGGACTTCGGCTCCTAAGGTAGGCGAGCAGTACTTC.

The genes are TRBV9 and TRBJ1-1; tentatively, D is TRBD1 (5 bases). The length of the CDR3 is 14 residues. Per germline, CDR1 SGDLS and CDR2 YYNGEE. Trimming stripped 5 bases from V and 0 bases from J, with 11 bases between. In DNA form, the CDR3 reads TGTGCCAGCAGTATACAGGACCTGAACACTGAAGCTTTCTTT. This codes for CASSIQDLNTEAFF.